Following are 25 T cell receptor beta chains from one sample sequenced in a study of T cell changes during pregnancy in multiple sclerosis. Only in-frame clones appear in the TCRdb table, and some are missing; sequencing was by immunoSEQ multiplex PCR. Counted here are 50,000 or so clones, over 90% occurring once; the ten biggest clones make up 5.9%. The specimen was CD8+ T cells from peripheral blood mononuclear cells, collected in the first trimester of pregnancy. The receptor source for this set is a female donor with multiple sclerosis, enrolled in a pregnancy study.

The V call is TRBV5-1, the J call TRBJ1-2; D might be TRBD1 (5 bases). Per germline, CDR1 SGHRS and CDR2 YFSETQ. The CDR3 loop spans 14 amino acids. Trimming cost V 0 bases and J 5 bases, with 11 bases left between them. CDR3 in DNA: TGCGCCAGCAGCTTGGGGGGCAGAAGTTATGGCTACACCTTC. This gives the protein CASSLGGRSYGYTF.

This rearrangement joins TRBV13 to TRBJ2-5, with 10 nucleotides matching TRBD1. The CDR3 contains 15 residues. The V segment lost 1 base and the J segment 4 bases; nucleotides outside the gene matches: 3. CDR1 PRHDT and CDR2 FYEKMQ come from the germline V gene (reference sequence). The CDR3: CASSLVDRGGETQYF. The DNA for the CDR3 is TGTGCCAGCAGCTTAGTGGACAGGGGGGGAGAGACCCAGTACTTC. The complete variable domain, with remaining parts taken from reference TRBV13 and TRBJ2-5, reads AAGVIQSPRHLIKEKRETATLKCYPIPRHDTVYWYQQGPGQDPQFLISFYEKMQSDKGSIPDRFSAQQFSDYHSELNMSSLELGDSALYFCASSLVDRGGETQYFGPGTRLLVL.

The V and J genes are TRBV5-1 and TRBJ2-1, with TRBD2 matching 7 bases. The trim removed 2 bases at V and 8 bases at J, leaving 10 bases unmatched. Germline V CDR1 and CDR2: SGHRS, YFSETQ. CDR3 length: 15 residues. The chain's CDR3 is CASSFRGRGSDEQFF. As DNA, the CDR3 is TGCGCCAGCAGCTTTCGAGGGAGGGGTAGTGATGAGCAGTTCTTC.

The J gene is TRBJ1-2, the V gene TRBV29-1; D perhaps matches TRBD1 (6 bases). Trimming stripped 2 bases from V and 4 bases from J, with 11 bases between. Looked up from germline, CDR1 is SQVTM and CDR2 is ANQGSEA. The CDR3 has 13 residues. The CDR3 DNA follows: TGCAGCGTTGAAAACAGGGCCTCCTATGGCTACACCTTC. Its protein product is CSVENRASYGYTF. The full variable domain, completed using reference TRBV29-1 and TRBJ1-2, is SAVISQKPSRDICQRGTSLTIQCQVDSQVTMMFWYRQQPGQSLTLIATANQGSEATYESGFVIDKFPISRPNLTFSTLTVSNMSPEDSSIYLCSVENRASYGYTFGSGTRLTVV.

The chain employs TRBV11-2 and TRBJ1-5; the D is unclear. The CDR3 is 15 amino acids. Germline CDR1 reads SGHAT; CDR2 reads FQNNGV. V was cut by 3 bases and J by 0 bases, with 9 bases left in between. As DNA, the CDR3 is TGTGCCAGCAGCTTTGGTAGCATTAGCAATCAGCCCCAGCATTTT. Protein sequence: CASSFGSISNQPQHF.

This clone was recorded only once. The V and J genes are TRBV4-1 and TRBJ2-4, with D tentatively TRBD2 (7 bases). Germline CDR1 MGHRA, CDR2 YSYEKL. The CDR3 extends over 15 amino acids. V gave up 1 base and J gave up 8 bases, with 15 bases separating them. The CDR3, as DNA: TGCGCCAGCAGCCAAGTTGTAGGGGGGGGTGACATTCAGTACTTC. This encodes CASSQVVGGGDIQYF.

The rearrangement joins TRBV11-2 to TRBJ1-1; D gene unclear. The CDR3 sequence is 12 residues long. The germline V gene encodes CDR1 SGHAT and CDR2 FQNNGV. The V and J ends lost 5 bases and 5 bases respectively, with 9 bases between them. The CDR3: CASSQYFTEAFF. The CDR3 coding sequence is TGTGCCAGCAGCCAGTATTTTACTGAAGCTTTCTTT.

The V call is TRBV6-1, the J call TRBJ2-1, with TRBD1 matching 9 bases. The CDR3 spans 16 residues. The J segment lost 8 bases and the V segment lost 0 bases, leaving 8 bases of the junction unmatched. Germline CDR1 MNHNS, CDR2 SASEGT. CDR3 residues: CASSEAPGQGDDEQFF. In DNA, the CDR3 is TGTGCCAGCAGTGAAGCCCCGGGACAGGGTGACGATGAGCAGTTCTTC.

V is TRBV19 and J is TRBJ1-5; a weak D match, TRBD1 (6 bases). This CDR3 spans 14 amino acids. Looked up from germline, CDR1 is LNHDA and CDR2 is SQIVND (reference sequence). V lost 6 bases, J lost 8 bases, and 17 bases lay in between. The CDR3 region has the DNA TGTGCCAGTAGAATATGGGAGGGGGGAGAGCCCCAGCATTTT. Encoded protein: CASRIWEGGEPQHF. Full variable domain (remainder filled in from reference TRBV19 and TRBJ1-5): DGGITQSPKYLFRKEGQNVTLSCEQNLNHDAMYWYRQDPGQGLRLIYYSQIVNDFQKGDIAEGYSVSREKKESFPLTVTSAQKNPTAFYLCASRIWEGGEPQHFGDGTRLSIL.

This sequence joins TRBV5-6 and TRBJ2-5; possible D gene TRBD1, 6 bases. Germline CDR1 and CDR2: SGHDT and YYEEEE. The CDR3 loop spans 13 amino acids. With 0 bases removed from V and 4 bases from J, the gap between germline ends came to 7 bases. CDR3 DNA sequence: TGTGCCAGCAGCTTGGGAGGGGGAGAGACCCAGTACTTC. Translating gives CASSLGGGETQYF.

This clone was counted once. The CDR3 DNA reads TGCAGCGTTGAAGAGTATGGAACAGGCATGAACACTGAAGCTTTCTTT. Residues: CSVEEYGTGMNTEAFF. V gene TRBV29-1 combines with J gene TRBJ1-1, with TRBD1 as a possible D gene (5 bases). V lost 0 bases and J 0 bases, leaving 14 bases between the germline ends. CDR3 length equals 16 residues. Per the germline V gene, CDR1 is SQVTM and CDR2 is ANQGSEA. The variable domain in full, with the rest retrieved from reference TRBV29-1 and TRBJ1-1, is SAVISQKPSRDICQRGTSLTIQCQVDSQVTMMFWYRQQPGQSLTLIATANQGSEATYESGFVIDKFPISRPNLTFSTLTVSNMSPEDSSIYLCSVEEYGTGMNTEAFFGQGTRLTVV.

The chain carries TRBV23-1 and TRBJ2-3; 9 bases line up with TRBD2. TRBV23-1 is treated as an ORF (open reading frame) with a function not yet certain. The V segment lost 0 bases and the J segment 6 bases; nucleotides outside the gene matches: 10. The CDR3 extends over 17 amino acids. CDR3 sequence reads: CASSQSPSGRRGDTQYF. CDR3 DNA: TGCGCCAGCAGTCAATCGCCCAGCGGGAGGAGGGGGGATACGCAGTATTTT.

This clone showed up just once. V and J are TRBV28 and TRBJ1-5; 7 bases fit TRBD1. Germline V CDR1 and CDR2: MDHEN, SYDVKM. V shed 8 bases, J shed 3 bases, and the junction held 22 bases outside the gene matches. The CDR3 has 19 residues. The CDR3 coding sequence is TGTGCCAGCTCGCCCACGGATATAATTGACAGGGACCCCAATCAGCCCCAGCATTTT. Translating gives CASSPTDIIDRDPNQPQHF.

The chain is built from TRBV15 and TRBJ2-3, with TRBD2 matching over 8 bases. J was trimmed by 2 bases and V by 8 bases; bases with no gene match: 6. CDR3 size: 14 residues. Germline assignment: CDR1 LNHNV and CDR2 YYDKDF (reference sequence). CDR3 in DNA: TGTGCCACCCGGGAGGGACAAATCACAGATACGCAGTATTTT. It encodes CATREGQITDTQYF.

This chain joins TRBV7-6 and TRBJ2-1; 7 bases are shared with TRBD2. Germline CDR1 is SGHVS and CDR2 is FNYEAQ. The trim removed 2 bases at V and 0 bases at J, leaving 7 bases unmatched. CDR3 length equals 17 residues. The CDR3 region has the DNA TGTGCCAGCAGCTTAACTAGCGCACTAAGCTCCTACAATGAGCAGTTCTTC. Protein product: CASSLTSALSSYNEQFF.

The CDR3 DNA reads as TGTGCCAGCAGTTTATCGAAGGGGGAAAGCAATCAGCCCCAGCATTTT. It codes for CASSLSKGESNQPQHF. The chain carries TRBV27 and TRBJ1-5, with D perhaps TRBD1 (6 bases). The CDR3 runs 16 residues. V lost 0 bases and J lost 1, with 10 bases in between. Germline V gene sequence: CDR1 MNHEY, CDR2 SMNVEV (reference sequence).

This chain joins TRBV7-5 and TRBJ2-6; the table's D call TRBD2 went unverified against the DNA. TRBV7-5 is a listed pseudogene. CDR3 size: 17 residues. The DNA of the CDR3 is TGTGTCAGAAGCTTAAGGGGATCCTATAGGAGGGTAAACGTCCTGACTTTC. This translates into CVRSLRGSYRRVNVLTF.

The chain recombines TRBV27 with TRBJ2-1, with 7 positions matching TRBD2. This CDR3 spans 16 amino acids. CDR1 is MNHEY, CDR2 SMNVEV, per germline (reference sequence). The V gene end was trimmed by 2 bases and the J gene end by 4 bases; junction bases not matched to a gene: 8. The CDR3 sequence is CASSLLASSGYNEQFF. In nucleotides, the CDR3 is TGTGCCAGCAGTTTACTCGCTTCTAGCGGATACAATGAGCAGTTCTTC.

This clone was seen only once. The same CDR3 is also encoded by other DNA sequences in this sample. The V call is TRBV4-3, the J call TRBJ1-1; a weak D match, TRBD1 (5 bases). V gave up 1 base and J gave up 3 bases, with 12 bases separating them. Germline V gene sequence: CDR1 LGHNA, CDR2 YSLEER. The CDR3 length is 15 residues. In DNA form, the CDR3 reads TGCGCCAGCAGCCAAGGGAGGGGTGATTACACTGAAGCTTTCTTT. Its translation: CASSQGRGDYTEAFF.

The sample holds one count of this clone. The rearrangement links TRBV7-9 to TRBJ2-7; the match to TRBD2 covers 11 bases. The CDR3 sequence is 16 residues long. Germline V gene data show CDR1 as SEHNR and CDR2 as FQNEAQ (reference sequence). V lost 1 base, J lost 1 base, and 3 bases stayed unmatched. The CDR3, as DNA: TGTGCCAGCAGCTTAGAACTAGCGGGAGCATCCTACGAGCAGTACTTC. Translating it yields CASSLELAGASYEQYF.

The chain joins TRBV6-4 to TRBJ2-2, with D uncertain. The CDR3 runs 13 residues. Trimming left V 0 bases short and J 5 bases short, with 4 bases between. CDR1 MRHNA and CDR2 SNTAGT come from the germline V gene. The CDR3 spells CASSDSQTGELFF. The CDR3 DNA follows: TGTGCCAGCAGTGACTCGCAGACCGGGGAGCTGTTTTTT.

The rearrangement links TRBV7-2 to TRBJ2-7; TRBD2 matches at 10 bases. The CDR3 has 14 residues. Germline CDR1 SGHTA, CDR2 FQGNSA. V lost 5 bases to trimming and J lost 2 bases; unmatched junction nucleotides: 3. The CDR3, as DNA: TGTGCCAGCAGCCCCGGACTAGCGGCCTACGAGCAGTACTTC. Residues: CASSPGLAAYEQYF. Supplemented by reference TRBV7-2 and TRBJ2-7, the full variable domain reads GAGVSQSPSNKVTEKGKDVELRCDPISGHTALYWYRQSLGQGLEFLIYFQGNSAPDKSGLPSDRFSAERTGGSVSTLTIQRTQQEDSAVYLCASSPGLAAYEQYFGPGTRLTVT.

The V gene is TRBV7-6, the J gene TRBJ2-5, with D perhaps matching TRBD2 (6 bases). The CDR3 length is 14 residues. Germline assignment: CDR1 SGHVS and CDR2 FNYEAQ. V dropped 3 bases and J dropped 4 bases, with 12 bases sitting between them. The CDR3 bases are TGTGCCAGCAGCTTGGAGGGCACGGGAGAGACCCAGTACTTC. Its translation is CASSLEGTGETQYF.

This chain links TRBV9 with TRBJ2-3; D is perhaps TRBD2 (6 bases). The germline V gene encodes CDR1 SGDLS and CDR2 YYNGEE. The V and J ends lost 3 bases and 2 bases respectively, with 19 bases between them. The CDR3 length is 17 residues. The CDR3 is CASSGRDGGFPTDTQYF. Written as DNA, the CDR3 is TGTGCCAGCAGCGGGAGGGACGGTGGATTTCCCACAGATACGCAGTATTTT.

The chain employs TRBV2 and TRBJ2-1; a possible D gene is TRBD1 (6 bases). Trimming took 7 bases from V and 9 from J, leaving 16 bases between them. The V gene's germline CDR1 is SNHLY and CDR2 FYNNEI. The CDR3 runs to 13 residues. The CDR3: CASKGRTAGEQFF. Here the CDR3 DNA reads TGTGCCAGCAAGGGGCGGACAGCCGGTGAGCAGTTCTTC. The full variable domain, in which reference TRBV2 and TRBJ2-1 provide the parts outside the CDR3, is EPEVTQTPSHQVTQMGQEVILRCVPISNHLYFYWYRQILGQKVEFLVSFYNNEISEKSEIFDDQFSVERPDGSNFTLKIRSTKLEDSAMYFCASKGRTAGEQFFGPGTRLTVL.